These 19 T cell receptor beta chains share one sample of origin, sequenced in a study of T-cell reconstitution after alpha-beta-depleted transplantation in children. Preparation of the TCRbeta library involved a method that used unique molecular identifiers. Via MiXCR, TCRdb re-called the PCR reads, giving one row per CDR3 protein. Of hundreds of thousands of distinct CDR3 sequences in the sample, 16% were seen once. This specimen consisted of PBMCs from the stem cell graft donor, obtained from the stem cell graft. All receptors derive from a human donor who donated a stem cell graft to a child with acute myeloid leukemia.

This clonotype occurred many times. The chain employs TRBV10-3 and TRBJ2-3; D assignment may be TRBD1 or TRBD2 (5 bases each). The germline V gene has CDR1 ENHRY and CDR2 SYGVKD. There are 11 residues in the CDR3. Trimming removed 9 bases from V and 6 bases from J, with 10 bases in between. The CDR3 reads CAMGRADTQYF. In DNA, the CDR3 is TGTGCCATGGGACGGGCGGATACGCAGTATTTT.

This CDR3 is CASRMGQGATDTQYF. The CDR3 DNA reads as TGTGCCAGCAGGATGGGACAGGGGGCCACAGATACGCAGTATTTT. The rearrangement links TRBV6-2 or TRBV6-3 to TRBJ2-3; 12 positions match TRBD1. CDR3 length equals 15 residues. The V gene's germline CDR1 is MNHEY and CDR2 SVGEGT. The trim removed 6 bases at V and 2 bases at J, leaving 3 bases unmatched.

This clonotype was seen only a few times. This chain connects TRBV7-8 to TRBJ2-5; 7 bases align to TRBD2. The CDR3 is 15 amino acids. Germline V CDR1 and CDR2: SGHVS, FQNEAQ. The V and J ends lost 6 bases and 4 bases, in that order; junction bases with no gene match: 11. CDR3: CASSSGGVRVETQYF. The CDR3 DNA reads as TGTGCCAGCAGTTCTGGGGGGGTGCGGGTAGAGACCCAGTACTTC.

This clonotype was counted at least ten times. The V and J genes are TRBV6-1 and TRBJ2-3; 7 bases match TRBD1. Germline CDR1 and CDR2: MNHNS and SASEGT. The CDR3 is 16 amino acids. The V and J ends lost 7 bases and 0 bases, in that order; junction bases with no gene match: 10. The CDR3: CASNTIGTASTDTQYF. Here the CDR3 DNA reads TGTGCCAGCAATACCATAGGGACAGCAAGCACAGATACGCAGTATTTT.

This clonotype was detected ten times or more. The V and J genes are TRBV5-6 and TRBJ2-1, with D maybe TRBD1 (5 bases). Trimming removed 5 bases at V and 2 bases at J, with 11 bases between. Germline CDR1 is SGHDT and CDR2 is YYEEEE. This CDR3 contains 14 residues. DNA for the CDR3: TGTGCCAGCAGTTGGGGCAGGACCTACAATGAGCAGTTCTTC. Translated, it gives CASSWGRTYNEQFF.

This clonotype appeared many times. The rearrangement joins TRBV20-1 to TRBJ2-1; D call uncertain. Trimming shortened V by 5 bases and J by 1 base, and 9 bases separated the two germline ends. The CDR3 is made up of 13 amino acids. From germline, CDR1 is DFQATT and CDR2 SNEGSKA (reference sequence). The CDR3 DNA follows: TGCAGTGCTTACGGGCCATCCTACAATGAGCAGTTCTTC. Its translation is CSAYGPSYNEQFF.

There are a few counts of this clonotype. This sequence joins TRBV24-1 and TRBJ2-2; 10 bases match TRBD2. The CDR3 is 14 residues long. Germline CDR1 and CDR2: KGHDR and SFDVKD. The J segment lost 7 bases and the V segment lost 4 bases, leaving 2 bases of the junction unmatched. CDR3 protein: CATSDGTSDGELFF. In DNA form, the CDR3 reads TGTGCCACCAGTGACGGGACTAGCGACGGGGAGCTGTTTTTT.

This clonotype was counted only a few times. The genes are TRBV20-1 and TRBJ2-1, with 16 positions matching TRBD2. CDR1 DFQATT and CDR2 SNEGSKA come from the germline V gene (reference sequence). Trimming removed 5 bases from V and 4 bases from J; junction bases left unmatched: 8. The CDR3 length is 17 residues. Written as DNA, the CDR3 is TGCAGTGCTCCCGGGACTAGCGGGGGGGCGATTTACAATGAGCAGTTCTTC. Amino acids: CSAPGTSGGAIYNEQFF.

Many counts were recorded for this clonotype. The chain's CDR3 is CSVAPDSSLYEQYF. CDR3 bases: TGCAGCGTTGCCCCGGACAGTTCCCTTTACGAGCAGTACTTC. The V call is TRBV29-1, the J call TRBJ2-7; weak D call: TRBD1 (6 bases). Trimming pared 4 bases from V and 4 bases from J, leaving 17 bases between. The germline CDR1 and CDR2 sequences are SQVTM and ANQGSEA. CDR3 length equals 14 residues.

This clonotype was detected a few times. The chain joins TRBV11-2 to TRBJ2-2; TRBD1 is a possible D gene (5 bases). This CDR3 is built from 13 residues. Trimming took off 8 bases at V and 4 bases at J, with 11 bases between the two ends. In germline, CDR1 is SGHAT, CDR2 FQNNGV. CDR3 sequence reads: CASVQGVTGELFF. The CDR3 DNA is TGTGCCAGCGTTCAGGGTGTCACCGGGGAGCTGTTTTTT.

This clonotype was counted many times. The chain is built from TRBV4-1 and TRBJ2-7, with D unclear. The CDR3 is 14 residues long. V was clipped by 0 bases and J by 4 bases, with 10 bases between them. Germline loops: CDR1 MGHRA, CDR2 YSYEKL. The CDR3 reads CASSQDLTRYEQYV. CDR3 DNA: TGCGCCAGCAGCCAAGACCTCACAAGGTACGAGCAGTACGTC.

This clonotype was detected many times. The CDR3 DNA reads as TGCAGTGCTAGAGACGTGGGACAGGGGGCGACCGGGGAGCTGTTTTTT. This codes for CSARDVGQGATGELFF. The chain uses TRBV20-1 and TRBJ2-2; 12 bases line up with TRBD1. With V trimmed by 0 bases and J by 5 bases, 4 bases remained unmatched. This CDR3 spans 16 amino acids. CDR1 is DFQATT, CDR2 SNEGSKA, per germline (reference sequence).

This clonotype came up many times. J is TRBJ1-1 and V is TRBV6-5, with D unresolved. The germline gives CDR1 MNHEY, CDR2 SVGAGI. This CDR3 spans 14 amino acids. Trimming removed 3 bases at V and 5 bases at J, with 13 bases between. This CDR3 is CASSYLRRETEAFF. In nucleotides, the CDR3 is TGTGCCAGCAGTTATCTCCGACGGGAAACTGAAGCTTTCTTT.

This clonotype was picked up a small number of times. The chain combines TRBV25-1 with TRBJ2-1; 15 nucleotides align to TRBD2. The CDR3 covers 16 residues. Losses at the gene ends were 8 bases for V and 4 bases for J; bases not matched to a gene: 6. Germline V gene lookup returns CDR1 MGHDK and CDR2 SYGVNS. Here the CDR3 reads CASWGLAGGPYNEQFF. DNA of the CDR3: TGTGCCAGCTGGGGACTAGCGGGGGGCCCATACAATGAGCAGTTCTTC.

This clonotype has at least ten counts. This rearrangement joins TRBV5-6 to TRBJ2-1; 7 bases line up with TRBD1. V shed 4 bases, J shed 0 bases, and the junction held 10 bases outside the gene matches. This CDR3 is 17 amino acids long. Germline CDR1 and CDR2: SGHDT and YYEEEE. The CDR3 DNA follows: TGTGCCAGCAGCCCCCGAAGGACAGGCGGCTCCTACAATGAGCAGTTCTTC. Protein: CASSPRRTGGSYNEQFF.

This clonotype was seen repeatedly, ten times or more. The chain has TRBV29-1 and TRBJ1-1; D is unresolved. The CDR3 is 9 residues long. In germline, CDR1 is SQVTM, CDR2 ANQGSEA. V was cut by 4 bases and J by 4 bases, with 1 base left in between. The CDR3 loop is CSVATEAFF. The CDR3 DNA follows: TGCAGCGTTGCCACTGAAGCTTTCTTT.

This clonotype showed up many times. The J gene is TRBJ2-3, the V gene TRBV20-1; 8 bases match TRBD1. CDR3 length: 16 amino acids. V shed 2 bases and J 1 base; nucleotides not matched to a gene: 8. Germline V gene data show CDR1 as DFQATT and CDR2 as SNEGSKA (reference sequence). DNA of the CDR3: TGCAGTGCTAGACGAGCAGGGGGCTGGGGCACAGATACGCAGTATTTT. Its protein is CSARRAGGWGTDTQYF.

The J gene is TRBJ2-3, the V gene TRBV12-3 or TRBV12-4; 7 nucleotides line up with TRBD1. Trimming cost V 3 bases and J 4 bases; bases outside gene matches: 28. This CDR3 contains 22 residues. CDR3 loop: CASSFVVPDRSPSTLGPDTQYF. CDR3 in DNA: TGTGCCAGCAGTTTCGTAGTTCCGGACAGGTCGCCATCCACCCTCGGACCAGATACGCAGTATTTT.

This clonotype was recorded at least ten times. The rearrangement links TRBV7-2 to TRBJ2-5; D possibly matches TRBD1 or TRBD2 (5 bases each). With 2 bases removed from V and 5 bases from J, the gap between germline ends came to 15 bases. CDR1 and CDR2 (germline): SGHTA, FQGNSA. The CDR3 loop spans 15 amino acids. The CDR3 is CASSLQPGPGETQYF. DNA for the CDR3: TGTGCCAGCAGCTTACAACCGGGGCCAGGGGAGACCCAGTACTTC.